The 6 T cell receptor beta chains presented below share a single source sample, sequenced in a study of shared clonotypes between healthy human individuals. Using immunoSEQ multiplex PCR, the repertoire was profiled, and TCRdb retains in-frame clones only, with some absent. The data contain approximately 980,000 clones, over 75% of them singletons. The material sequenced was memory CD4+ T cells sorted from blood. Subset denoted: CD45RA-negative fraction. All receptors derive from a man younger than 30 in good health.

This clone was observed a handful of times. The chain uses TRBV7-8 and TRBJ1-1; TRBD1 might be the D (5 bases). V lost 3 bases and J lost 6, with 8 bases in between. Germline V gene sequence: CDR1 SGHVS, CDR2 FQNEAQ. The CDR3 extends over 12 amino acids. CDR3 loop: CASSFRGAEAFF. CDR3 bases: TGTGCCAGCAGCTTCCGGGGGGCTGAAGCTTTCTTT.

The chain carries TRBV30 and TRBJ1-1; TRBD1 is a possible D gene (6 bases). V lost 4 bases and J 0 bases, leaving 12 bases between the germline ends. The CDR3 extends over 14 amino acids. CDR1 and CDR2 from the germline V gene are GTSNPN and SVGIG (reference sequence). The CDR3 DNA reads as TGTGCCTGGAAACAGGGACCTATGAACACTGAAGCTTTCTTT. Amino acid sequence: CAWKQGPMNTEAFF.

The rearrangement uses TRBV29-1 and TRBJ2-5; TRBD1 might be the D (6 bases). The length of the CDR3 is 13 residues. From germline, CDR1 is SQVTM and CDR2 ANQGSEA. The V end was cut by 2 bases, the J end by 3 bases, with 10 bases between. The CDR3 DNA follows: TGCAGCGTTGAAACCCACAGGGAAGAGACCCAGTACTTC. It encodes CSVETHREETQYF.

This clone was seen repeatedly, ten times or more. The same CDR3 arises from other DNA sequences in this sample as well. This chain uses TRBV5-6 with TRBJ2-6; D not resolved. With 1 base removed from V and 4 bases from J, the gap between germline ends came to 9 bases. Germline V gene lookup returns CDR1 SGHDT and CDR2 YYEEEE. The CDR3 extends over 15 amino acids. As DNA, the CDR3 is TGTGCCAGCAGCTTGCCCGGGTCAGGGGCCAACGTCCTGACTTTC. Translated: CASSLPGSGANVLTF. Full variable domain (rest looked up from reference TRBV5-6 and TRBJ2-6): DAGVTQSPTHLIKTRGQQVTLRCSPKSGHDTVSWYQQALGQGPQFIFQYYEEEERQRGNFPDRFSGHQFPNYSSELNVNALLLGDSALYLCASSLPGSGANVLTFGAGSRLTVL.

The chain is built from TRBV6-1 and TRBJ1-2, with 9 bases aligning to TRBD1. Losses at the gene ends were 7 bases for V and 4 bases for J; bases not matched to a gene: 4. This CDR3 has 13 residues. In germline, CDR1 is MNHNS, CDR2 SASEGT. The CDR3 bases are TGTGCCAGCACTCCGGGACAGGGCTATGGCTACACCTTC. Its translation is CASTPGQGYGYTF.

Worth noting for this clone: Other DNA sequences in this specimen translate into the identical CDR3. The DNA for the CDR3 is TGTGCCAGCAGCGCCGGGACAGGGAGCTCCTACAATGAGCAGTTCTTC. This gives the protein CASSAGTGSSYNEQFF. This rearrangement joins TRBV7-8 to TRBJ2-1; 9 nucleotides match TRBD1. V trimming: 5 bases; J trimming: 0 bases; junction bases outside the gene matches: 5. The CDR3 runs 16 residues. From germline, CDR1 is SGHVS and CDR2 FQNEAQ.